This T cell receptor beta chain appears in the sequencing data of a study of T-cell memory formation after mild COVID-19. Germline CDR1 MGHRA, CDR2 YSYEKL. The CDR3 loop spans 17 amino acids. Trimming at V came to 4 bases and at J to 8 bases, leaving 17 bases not matched to a gene. As concerns this clonotype: Its antigen remains unidentified.

TCRdb redid the calling of the 5' RACE reads with MiXCR, one entry per CDR3 protein. Of a few hundred thousand distinct CDR3 sequences listed, 27% are singletons. Study outcomes and limitations: The CD4+ clones that contracted clustered mainly within CM and EM, and the CD8+ clones concentrated in EMRA. From day 15 to 85, contracting clones were balanced between CD4 and CD8, whereas later expanders leaned toward CD4+. SARS-CoV-2 specificity was not confirmed for second-wave clones peaking on day 37. A subset of responding clones appeared in pre-infection memory, suggesting cross-reactive memory joined.

This chain joins TRBV4-1 and TRBJ2-1; 7 bases are shared with TRBD1. This receptor was identified in an adult woman who had mild COVID-19 (a few samples of this study predate the infection). Cell type and time point are not known. Sequenced material: PBMCs or a T cell subset sorted from them (not recorded which). CDR3 amino acids: CASSPIDGTALVDEQFF. CDR3 sequence (DNA): TGCGCCAGCAGCCCGATTGACGGGACAGCCTTAGTCGATGAGCAGTTCTTC.